This passage covers 11 T cell receptor beta chains from one sample sequenced in a study of OX40 agonist ivuxolimab in advanced cancers. Using immunoSEQ multiplex PCR, the repertoire was profiled, and TCRdb retains in-frame clones only, with some absent. The data contain about 34,000 clones, 80% to 95% of them seen just once; the ten biggest clones take up around 4%. The sequences come from CD4+ or CD8+ T cells sorted from blood, collected in a trial of the OX40 agonist ivuxolimab. Source of these receptors: an adult with an advanced solid tumor such as melanoma, head and neck, liver or kidney cancer.

The rearrangement joins TRBV19 to TRBJ2-1; possible D gene TRBD1, 5 bases. From germline, CDR1 is LNHDA and CDR2 SQIVND (reference sequence). CDR3 length equals 16 residues. V dropped 3 bases and J dropped 0 bases, with 12 bases sitting between them. CDR3 protein: CASSILGRASYNEQFF. DNA for the CDR3: TGTGCCAGTAGTATCCTAGGCAGGGCCTCCTACAATGAGCAGTTCTTC.

This clone showed up just once. This chain links TRBV9 with TRBJ2-3; D unresolved. Germline V CDR1 and CDR2: SGDLS, YYNGEE. The V gene lost 0 bases and the J gene lost 1 base, with 18 bases spanning the gap. The CDR3 has 18 residues. This chain's CDR3 is CASSVGGFWGRGTDTQYF. Here the CDR3 DNA reads TGTGCCAGCAGCGTAGGGGGTTTCTGGGGTCGGGGCACAGATACGCAGTATTTT.

The J gene is TRBJ2-2, the V gene TRBV30; 8 bases align to TRBD1. V lost 3 bases and J lost 3; bases outside the gene matches: 6. Germline V gene sequence: CDR1 GTSNPN, CDR2 SVGIG (reference sequence). This CDR3 contains 15 residues. The CDR3 sequence: CAWSAGQGYTGELFF. In nucleotides, the CDR3 is TGTGCCTGGAGCGCCGGACAGGGATACACCGGGGAGCTGTTTTTT. Filled out from reference TRBV30 and TRBJ2-2, the complete variable domain reads SQTIHQWPATLVQPVGSPLSLECTVEGTSNPNLYWYRQAAGRGLQLLFYSVGIGQISSEVPQNLSASRPQDRQFILSSKKLLLSDSGFYLCAWSAGQGYTGELFFGEGSRLTVL.

The DNA of the CDR3 is TGTGCCAGCAGTTCCCCGGGACGGGGGACCTACGAGCAGTACTTC. It is translated as CASSSPGRGTYEQYF. The J gene is TRBJ2-7, the V gene TRBV28, with D perhaps matching TRBD2 (6 bases). This CDR3 contains 15 residues. The V end was cut by 4 bases, the J end by 2 bases, with 15 bases between. Germline CDR1 reads MDHEN; CDR2 reads SYDVKM.

CDR3: CASSPLVAGKTQYF. The CDR3 bases are TGTGCCAGCTCACCACTTGTAGCGGGGAAGACCCAGTACTTC. J is TRBJ2-5 and V is TRBV18; TRBD2 agrees at 8 bases. The J segment lost 6 bases and the V segment lost 1 base, leaving 4 bases of the junction unmatched. This CDR3 comprises 14 residues. Germline V CDR1 and CDR2: KGHSH, LQKENI.

The J gene is TRBJ2-7, the V gene TRBV5-1, with 7 positions matching TRBD1. Per the germline V gene, CDR1 is SGHRS and CDR2 is YFSETQ. Trimming took 5 bases from V and 1 from J; bases not matched to a gene: 9. The CDR3 is made up of 15 amino acids. CDR3 DNA sequence: TGCGCCAGCAGTACTGGCCGGGACAGTTCCTACGAGCAGTACTTC. It codes for CASSTGRDSSYEQYF.

This chain joins TRBV30 and TRBJ2-3, with 7 bases fitting TRBD2. J was trimmed by 3 bases and V by 5 bases; bases with no gene match: 5. There are 13 residues in the CDR3. Germline loops: CDR1 GTSNPN, CDR2 SVGIG (reference sequence). The CDR3 region has the DNA TGTGCCTGGCGAGCGGGATGGACAGATACGCAGTATTTT. Translation: CAWRAGWTDTQYF.

The rearrangement uses TRBV2 and TRBJ2-7; no clear D. Trimming removed 7 bases at V and 0 bases at J, with 16 bases between. This CDR3 has 15 amino acids. Germline assignment: CDR1 SNHLY and CDR2 FYNNEI. DNA of the CDR3: TGTGCCAGCAAACATTGGGCAGAGCCCTCCTACGAGCAGTACTTC. Translating it yields CASKHWAEPSYEQYF.

The chain joins TRBV7-3 to TRBJ1-1, with D tentatively TRBD1 (5 bases). Trimming cost V 6 bases and J 1 base, with 12 bases left between them. The CDR3 covers 14 residues. The germline gives CDR1 SGHTA, CDR2 FQGTGA. CDR3 nucleotide sequence: TGTGCCAGCAGACCCGGGACGGAGAACACTGAAGCTTTCTTT. This translates into CASRPGTENTEAFF.

This clone was detected once. The chain recombines TRBV5-1 with TRBJ2-1; D ambiguous. The ends were cut back, 0 bases at V and 2 bases at J, with 9 bases in the middle. Germline loops: CDR1 SGHRS, CDR2 YFSETQ. The CDR3 covers 15 residues. The CDR3 DNA reads as TGCGCCAGCAGCTTGGAAAGGAATACCTACAATGAGCAGTTCTTC. It yields the protein CASSLERNTYNEQFF.

The CDR3 sequence: CASKEADRDNSPLHF. The CDR3 DNA is TGTGCCAGCAAGGAAGCGGACAGAGATAATTCACCCCTCCACTTT. The gene calls are TRBV5-4 and TRBJ1-6; possibly TRBD1 for D (6 bases). CDR1 and CDR2 (germline): SGHNT, YYREEE (reference sequence). The length of the CDR3 is 15 residues. Trimming took 6 bases from V and 5 from J, leaving 15 bases between them.